This record covers a single TCR beta chain. Clinical histories supplied by participants themselves formed the basis of cohort assignment. Original processing methods: Amplified reference gene primers provided the basis for estimating nucleated cell counts. Clones were sequenced by immunoSEQ multiplex PCR, and TCRdb holds only the in-frame ones, with some missing. V, J and clone size derive from that table, while D and trimming were established from the DNA sequence. The sample carries around 54,000 clones, 78% recorded once. This sample is drawn from a study of blood T cell repertoires in COVID-19. Turning to the study itself: Acute and convalescent COVID-19 specimens originated in the United States, Italy and Spain.

This CDR3 has 11 amino acids. V lost 4 bases and J lost 9, with 8 bases in between. Germline V gives CDR1 SGHRS, CDR2 YFSETQ. The chain couples TRBV5-1 to TRBJ2-1, with D possibly TRBD1 on 6 matching bases. This TCR was recovered from a woman aged 50 to 60 with acute COVID-19. Sequencing was performed on PBMCs or T cells enriched from blood (not recorded which). CDR3 bases: TGCGCCAGCAGCCTGGACAGTGAGCAGTTCTTC. Amino acid sequence: CASSLDSEQFF.